The entry below gives a single T cell receptor beta chain sequence along with its context. The method was immunoSEQ multiplex PCR; TCRdb's version includes in-frame clones alone and lacks a portion of them. The table lists 70,000 to 85,000 clones, roughly four fifths of them singletons. This specimen belongs to a study of blood T cell repertoires in COVID-19. Germline CDR1 and CDR2: LGHNA and YSLEER. This CDR3 contains 17 residues. J was trimmed by 7 bases and V by 0 bases; bases with no gene match: 12. The TCR originated in a man aged 55 to 69 with acute or convalescent COVID-19. Material: peripheral blood. The chain is built from TRBV4-3 and TRBJ2-1, with TRBD2 matching 7 bases. As DNA, the CDR3 is TGCGCCAGCAGCCAAGATTCGGCCCGGGGGGTCTCTAATGAGCAGTTCTTC. Protein sequence: CASSQDSARGVSNEQFF.